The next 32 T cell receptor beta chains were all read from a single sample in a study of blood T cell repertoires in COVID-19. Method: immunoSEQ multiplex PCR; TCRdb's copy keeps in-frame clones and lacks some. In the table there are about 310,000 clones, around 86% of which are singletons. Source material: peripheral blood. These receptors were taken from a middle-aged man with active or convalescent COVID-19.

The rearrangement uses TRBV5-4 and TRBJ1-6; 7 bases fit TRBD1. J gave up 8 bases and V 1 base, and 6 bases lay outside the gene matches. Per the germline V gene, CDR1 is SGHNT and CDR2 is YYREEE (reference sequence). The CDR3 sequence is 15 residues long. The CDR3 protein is CASSLSQGVHSPLHF. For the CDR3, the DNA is TGTGCCAGCAGCTTGAGCCAGGGGGTACATTCACCCCTCCACTTT.

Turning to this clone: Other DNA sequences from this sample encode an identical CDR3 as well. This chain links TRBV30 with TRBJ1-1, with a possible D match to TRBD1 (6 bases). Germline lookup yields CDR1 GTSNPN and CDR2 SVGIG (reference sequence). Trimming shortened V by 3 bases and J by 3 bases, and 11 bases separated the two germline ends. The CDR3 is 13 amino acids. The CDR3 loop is CAWSAGADTEAFF. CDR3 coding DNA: TGTGCCTGGAGCGCGGGGGCGGACACTGAAGCTTTCTTT.

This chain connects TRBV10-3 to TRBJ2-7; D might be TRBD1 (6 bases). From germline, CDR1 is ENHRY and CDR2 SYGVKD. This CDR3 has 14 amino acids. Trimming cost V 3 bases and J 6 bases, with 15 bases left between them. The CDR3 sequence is CAISDQDSFSEQYF. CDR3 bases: TGTGCCATCAGTGACCAGGACAGCTTCTCCGAGCAGTACTTC.

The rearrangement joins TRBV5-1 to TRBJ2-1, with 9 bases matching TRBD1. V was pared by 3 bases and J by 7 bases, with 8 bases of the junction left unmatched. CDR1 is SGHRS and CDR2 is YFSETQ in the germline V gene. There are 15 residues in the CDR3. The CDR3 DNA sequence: TGCGCCAGCAGCTACCGGACAGGGGATAGGAATGAGCAGTTCTTC. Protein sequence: CASSYRTGDRNEQFF.

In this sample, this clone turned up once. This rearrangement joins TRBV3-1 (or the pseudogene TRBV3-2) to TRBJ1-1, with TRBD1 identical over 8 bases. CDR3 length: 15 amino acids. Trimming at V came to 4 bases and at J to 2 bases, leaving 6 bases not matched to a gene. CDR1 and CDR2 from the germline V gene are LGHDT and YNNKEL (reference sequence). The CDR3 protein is CASSPRTGTNTEAFF. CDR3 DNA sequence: TGTGCCAGCAGCCCCCGGACAGGGACCAACACTGAAGCTTTCTTT.

CDR3 in amino acids: CASSLVAGGLGEKLFF. The CDR3 bases are TGTGCCAGCAGCTTAGTAGCGGGGGGCCTTGGTGAAAAACTGTTTTTT. The chain combines TRBV7-8 with TRBJ1-4; tentatively, D is TRBD1 (6 bases). V shed 1 base and J shed 7 bases, with 16 bases lying between them. Germline CDR1 and CDR2: SGHVS and FQNEAQ. This CDR3 has 16 amino acids.

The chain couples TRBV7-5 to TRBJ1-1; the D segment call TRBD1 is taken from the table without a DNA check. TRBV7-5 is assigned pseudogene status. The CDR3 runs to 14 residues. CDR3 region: CAPVPGQGDLLSHF. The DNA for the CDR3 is TGTGCTCCCGTACCGGGACAGGGGGACCTATTAAGTCATTTT.

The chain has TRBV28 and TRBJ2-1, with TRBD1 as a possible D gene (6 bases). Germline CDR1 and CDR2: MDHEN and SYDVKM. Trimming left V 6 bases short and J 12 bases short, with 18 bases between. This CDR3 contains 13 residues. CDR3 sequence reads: CASRQDRRFGQFF. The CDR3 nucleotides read TGTGCCAGCAGACAAGACAGGCGGTTTGGGCAGTTCTTC.

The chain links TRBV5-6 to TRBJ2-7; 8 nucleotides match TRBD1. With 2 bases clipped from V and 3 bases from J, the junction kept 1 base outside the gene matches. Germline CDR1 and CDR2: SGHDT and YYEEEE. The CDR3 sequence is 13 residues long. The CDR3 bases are TGTGCCAGCAGCTTTGACAGGGGCTACGAGCAGTACTTC. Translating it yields CASSFDRGYEQYF.

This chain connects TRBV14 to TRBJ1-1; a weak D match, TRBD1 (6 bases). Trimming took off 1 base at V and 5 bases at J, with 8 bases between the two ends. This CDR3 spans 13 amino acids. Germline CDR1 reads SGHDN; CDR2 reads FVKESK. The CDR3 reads CASSQGTETEAFF. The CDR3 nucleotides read TGTGCCAGCAGCCAAGGGACAGAGACTGAAGCTTTCTTT.

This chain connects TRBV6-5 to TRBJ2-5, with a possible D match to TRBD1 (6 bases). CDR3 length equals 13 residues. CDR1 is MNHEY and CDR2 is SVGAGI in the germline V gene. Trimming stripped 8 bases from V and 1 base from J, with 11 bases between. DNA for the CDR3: TGTGCCAGCGGAAACAGGGCCCAAGAGACCCAGTACTTC. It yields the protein CASGNRAQETQYF.

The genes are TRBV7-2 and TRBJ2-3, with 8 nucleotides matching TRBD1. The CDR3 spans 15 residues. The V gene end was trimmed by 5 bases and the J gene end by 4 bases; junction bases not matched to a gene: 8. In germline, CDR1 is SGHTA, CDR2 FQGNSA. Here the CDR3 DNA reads TGTGCCAGCAGCCCAAGGACAGGGCCTGCAGATACGCAGTATTTT. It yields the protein CASSPRTGPADTQYF.

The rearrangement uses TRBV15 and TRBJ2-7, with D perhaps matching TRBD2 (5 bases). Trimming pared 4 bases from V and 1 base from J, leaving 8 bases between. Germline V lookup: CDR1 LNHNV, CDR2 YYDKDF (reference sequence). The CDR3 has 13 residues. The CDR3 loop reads CATSTGGSYEQYF. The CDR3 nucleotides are TGTGCCACCAGCACCGGAGGATCCTACGAGCAGTACTTC.

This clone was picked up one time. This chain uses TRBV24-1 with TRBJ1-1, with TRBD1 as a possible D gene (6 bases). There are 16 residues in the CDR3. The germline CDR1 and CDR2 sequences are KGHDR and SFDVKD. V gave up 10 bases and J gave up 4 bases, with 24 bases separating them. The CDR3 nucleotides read TGTGCCACTCCCCCAGGGGCCCGGTATTTTTTCACTGAAGCTTTCTTT. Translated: CATPPGARYFFTEAFF.

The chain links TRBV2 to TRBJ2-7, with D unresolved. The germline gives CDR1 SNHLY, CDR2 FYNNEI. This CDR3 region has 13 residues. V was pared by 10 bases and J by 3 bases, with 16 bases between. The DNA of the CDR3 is TGTGCCACCCAGGTCTCGGTAGGCTACGAGCAGTACTTC. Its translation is CATQVSVGYEQYF.

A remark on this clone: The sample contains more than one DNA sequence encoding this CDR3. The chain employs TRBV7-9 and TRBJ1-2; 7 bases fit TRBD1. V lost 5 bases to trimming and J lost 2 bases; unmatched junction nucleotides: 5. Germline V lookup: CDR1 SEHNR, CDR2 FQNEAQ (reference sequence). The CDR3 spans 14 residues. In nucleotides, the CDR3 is TGTGCCAGCAGCCCAAGACAGGGAAACTATGGCTACACCTTC. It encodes CASSPRQGNYGYTF.

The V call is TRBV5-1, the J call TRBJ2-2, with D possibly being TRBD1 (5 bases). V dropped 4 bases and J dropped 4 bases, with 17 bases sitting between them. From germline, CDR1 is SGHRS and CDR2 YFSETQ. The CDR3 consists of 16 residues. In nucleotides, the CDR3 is TGCGCCAGCAGCCAGACAGCATCCTCGCTCACCGGGGAGCTGTTTTTT. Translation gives CASSQTASSLTGELFF. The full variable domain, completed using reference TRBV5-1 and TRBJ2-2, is KAGVTQTPRYLIKTRGQQVTLSCSPISGHRSVSWYQQTPGQGLQFLFEYFSETQRNKGNFPGRFSGRQFSNSRSEMNVSTLELGDSALYLCASSQTASSLTGELFFGEGSRLTVL.

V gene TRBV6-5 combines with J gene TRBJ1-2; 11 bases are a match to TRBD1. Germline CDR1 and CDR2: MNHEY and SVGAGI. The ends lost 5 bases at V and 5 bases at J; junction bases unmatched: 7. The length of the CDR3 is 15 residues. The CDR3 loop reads CASSHGQGATYGYTF. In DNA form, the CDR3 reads TGTGCCAGCAGTCACGGACAGGGGGCAACGTATGGCTACACCTTC.

Here the CDR3 reads CASSYGQGAGNTIYF. The CDR3 DNA is TGTGCCAGCAGTTATGGACAGGGGGCGGGAAACACCATATATTTT. The chain recombines TRBV6-5 with TRBJ1-3, with 11 bases fitting TRBD1. Germline values: CDR1 MNHEY, CDR2 SVGAGI. This CDR3 region has 15 residues. V lost 3 bases and J lost 4; bases outside the gene matches: 2.

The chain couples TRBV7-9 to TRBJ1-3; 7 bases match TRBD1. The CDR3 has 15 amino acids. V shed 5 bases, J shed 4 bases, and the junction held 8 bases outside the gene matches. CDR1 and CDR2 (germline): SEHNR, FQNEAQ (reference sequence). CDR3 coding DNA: TGTGCCAGCAGCCCTGAGACAGGGACGGGAAACACCATATATTTT. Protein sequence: CASSPETGTGNTIYF.

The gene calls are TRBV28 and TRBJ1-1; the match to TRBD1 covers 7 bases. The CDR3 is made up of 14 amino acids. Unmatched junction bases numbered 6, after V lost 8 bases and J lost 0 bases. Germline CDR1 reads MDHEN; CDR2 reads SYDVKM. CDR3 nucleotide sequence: TGTGCCAGCGGGGAAGGACAGGTGAACACTGAAGCTTTCTTT. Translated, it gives CASGEGQVNTEAFF.

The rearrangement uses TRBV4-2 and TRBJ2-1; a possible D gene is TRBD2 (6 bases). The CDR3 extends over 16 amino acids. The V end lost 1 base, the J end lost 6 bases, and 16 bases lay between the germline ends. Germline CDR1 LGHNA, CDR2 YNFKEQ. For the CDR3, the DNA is TGTGCCAGCAGCCAAGTGATAGGGACTGGGGGCAATGAGCAGTTCTTC. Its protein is CASSQVIGTGGNEQFF.

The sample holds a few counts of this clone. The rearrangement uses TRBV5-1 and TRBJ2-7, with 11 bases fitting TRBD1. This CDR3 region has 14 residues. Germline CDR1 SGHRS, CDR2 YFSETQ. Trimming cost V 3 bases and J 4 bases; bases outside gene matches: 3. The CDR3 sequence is CASSWTGGIYEQYF. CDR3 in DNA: TGCGCCAGCAGCTGGACAGGGGGCATTTACGAGCAGTACTTC. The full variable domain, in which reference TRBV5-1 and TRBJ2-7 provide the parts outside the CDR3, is KAGVTQTPRYLIKTRGQQVTLSCSPISGHRSVSWYQQTPGQGLQFLFEYFSETQRNKGNFPGRFSGRQFSNSRSEMNVSTLELGDSALYLCASSWTGGIYEQYFGPGTRLTVT.

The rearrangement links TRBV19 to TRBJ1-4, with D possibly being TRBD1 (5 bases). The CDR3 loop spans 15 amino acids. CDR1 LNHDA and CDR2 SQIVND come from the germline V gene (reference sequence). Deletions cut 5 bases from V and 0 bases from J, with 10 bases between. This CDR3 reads CASSVQVATNEKLFF. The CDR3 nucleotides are TGTGCCAGTAGTGTACAGGTTGCAACTAATGAAAAACTGTTTTTT.

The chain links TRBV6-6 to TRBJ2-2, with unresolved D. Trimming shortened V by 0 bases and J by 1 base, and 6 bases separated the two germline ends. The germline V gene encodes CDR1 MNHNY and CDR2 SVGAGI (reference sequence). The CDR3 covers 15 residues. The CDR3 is CASSYSTVNTGELFF. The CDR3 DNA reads TGTGCCAGCAGTTACTCGACTGTGAACACCGGGGAGCTGTTTTTT.

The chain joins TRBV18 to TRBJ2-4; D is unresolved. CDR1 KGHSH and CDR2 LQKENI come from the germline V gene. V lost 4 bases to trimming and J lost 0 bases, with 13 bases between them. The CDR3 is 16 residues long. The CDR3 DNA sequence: TGTGCCAGCTCACTCACAGATCCCTTAGCCAAAAACATTCAGTACTTC. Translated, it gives CASSLTDPLAKNIQYF.

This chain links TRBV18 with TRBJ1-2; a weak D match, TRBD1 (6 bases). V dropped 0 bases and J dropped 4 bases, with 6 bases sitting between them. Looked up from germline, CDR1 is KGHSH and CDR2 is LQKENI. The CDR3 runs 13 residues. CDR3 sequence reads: CASSPPGGYGYTF. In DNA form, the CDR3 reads TGTGCCAGCTCACCACCAGGGGGCTATGGCTACACCTTC. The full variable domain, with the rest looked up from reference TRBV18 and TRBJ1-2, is NAGVMQNPRHLVRRRGQEARLRCSPMKGHSHVYWYRQLPEEGLKFMVYLQKENIIDESGMPKERFSAEFPKEGPSILRIQQVVRGDSAAYFCASSPPGGYGYTFGSGTRLTVV.

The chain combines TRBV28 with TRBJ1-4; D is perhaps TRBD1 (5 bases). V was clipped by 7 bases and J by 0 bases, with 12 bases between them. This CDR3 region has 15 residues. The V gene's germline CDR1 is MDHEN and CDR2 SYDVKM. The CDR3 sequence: CASIWGDATNEKLFF. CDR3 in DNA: TGTGCCAGCATATGGGGGGACGCAACTAATGAAAAACTGTTTTTT. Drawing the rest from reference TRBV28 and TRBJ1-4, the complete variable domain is DVKVTQSSRYLVKRTGEKVFLECVQDMDHENMFWYRQDPGLGLRLIYFSYDVKMKEKGDIPEGYSVSREKKERFSLILESASTNQTSMYLCASIWGDATNEKLFFGSGTQLSVL.

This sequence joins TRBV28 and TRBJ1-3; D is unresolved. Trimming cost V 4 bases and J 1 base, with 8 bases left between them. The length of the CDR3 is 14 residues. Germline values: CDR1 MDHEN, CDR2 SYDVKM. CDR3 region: CASSSYGSGNTIYF. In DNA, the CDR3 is TGTGCCAGCAGTTCCTACGGGTCTGGAAACACCATATATTTT.

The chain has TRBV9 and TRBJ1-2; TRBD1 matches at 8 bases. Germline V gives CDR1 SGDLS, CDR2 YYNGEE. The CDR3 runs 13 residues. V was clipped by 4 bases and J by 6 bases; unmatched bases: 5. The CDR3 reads CASSIGQGDGYTF. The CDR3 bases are TGTGCCAGCAGCATCGGACAGGGCGATGGCTACACCTTC.

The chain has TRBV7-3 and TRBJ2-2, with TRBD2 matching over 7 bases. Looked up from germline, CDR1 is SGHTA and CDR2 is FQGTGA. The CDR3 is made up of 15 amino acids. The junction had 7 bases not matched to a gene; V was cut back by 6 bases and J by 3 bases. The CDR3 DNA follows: TGTGCCAGCAGTTCGACCGGGGGGTACACCGGGGAGCTGTTTTTT. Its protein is CASSSTGGYTGELFF. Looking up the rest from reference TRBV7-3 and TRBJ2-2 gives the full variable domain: GAGVSQTPSNKVTEKGKYVELRCDPISGHTALYWYRQSLGQGPEFLIYFQGTGAADDSGLPNDRFFAVRPEGSVSTLKIQRTERGDSAVYLCASSSTGGYTGELFFGEGSRLTVL.

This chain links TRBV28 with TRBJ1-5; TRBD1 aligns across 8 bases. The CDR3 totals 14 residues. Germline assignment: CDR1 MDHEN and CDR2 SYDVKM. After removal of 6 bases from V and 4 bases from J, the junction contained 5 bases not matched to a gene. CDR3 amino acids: CASSVGQGNQPQHF. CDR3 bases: TGTGCCAGCAGCGTAGGACAGGGAAATCAGCCCCAGCATTTT.